These T cell receptor beta chains were read from a single sample in a study of T cell repertoires in cytomegalovirus infection. These receptors have no known antigen. TCRdb itself ran the reads through MiXCR, one entry per CDR3 protein. The sample holds 450,000 to 600,000 distinct CDR3 sequences; about two fifths are singletons and the top ten take around 44%. The sample consisted of cultured PBMCs, taken from culture after CMV antigen stimulation. These receptors came from a human donor in good health (CMV status not recorded). Some clones in this sample may be carry-over from other donors' samples. Each CDR3 is given with its conserved first and last residue. A D gene is named only where the DNA matches it firmly. Part of the rows lack a size; the others show once, few, many or a class for expanded clones.

D: TRBD2; J: TRBJ2-2; V: TRBV6-6; size: -; DNA: TGTGCCAGCAGTTCACTAGCGGGGCGCCCCGGGGAGCTGTTTTTT; CDR3: CASSSLAGRPGELFF
D: -; J: TRBJ1-1; V: TRBV2; size: few; DNA: TGTGCCAGCAGCCTGGGGGCCGCCGGCACTGAAGCTTTCTTT; CDR3: CASSLGAAGTEAFF
D: -; J: TRBJ2-1; V: TRBV12-3/TRBV12-4; size: -; DNA: TGTGCCAGCAGTTTTGAATGGCAGCTTTACAATGAGCAGTTCTTC; CDR3: CASSFEWQLYNEQFF
D: -; J: TRBJ2-1; V: TRBV7-2; size: few; DNA: TGTGCCAGCAGCCCCCGACTGTATGAGCAGTTCTTC; CDR3: CASSPRLYEQFF
D: TRBD1; J: TRBJ2-7; V: TRBV27; size: -; DNA: TGTGCCAGCAGTTTAAGGGGGCTTGGCTACGAGCAGTACTTC; CDR3: CASSLRGLGYEQYF
D: -; J: TRBJ1-4; V: TRBV5-6; size: -; DNA: TGTGCCAGCGGAAATCAGGGTAGCGGTGAAAAACTGTTTTTT; CDR3: CASGNQGSGEKLFF
D: -; J: TRBJ1-5; V: TRBV12-3/TRBV12-4; size: once; DNA: TGTGCCAGCAGTTTTGCAGACAATCAGCCCCAGCATTTT; CDR3: CASSFADNQPQHF
D: -; J: TRBJ1-5; V: TRBV27; size: -; DNA: TGTGCCAGCAGTTCGGGGGGGAGAAATCAGCCCCAGCATTTT; CDR3: CASSSGGRNQPQHF
D: TRBD2; J: TRBJ2-5; V: TRBV7-4; size: few; DNA: TGTGCCAGCAGCGGCATAGCGGGGGGGTTCGAGACCCAGTACTTC; CDR3: CASSGIAGGFETQYF
D: -; J: TRBJ2-7; V: TRBV6-2/TRBV6-3; size: -; DNA: TGTGCCAGCAGTCAGAGGCTCCACGAGCAGTACTTC; CDR3: CASSQRLHEQYF